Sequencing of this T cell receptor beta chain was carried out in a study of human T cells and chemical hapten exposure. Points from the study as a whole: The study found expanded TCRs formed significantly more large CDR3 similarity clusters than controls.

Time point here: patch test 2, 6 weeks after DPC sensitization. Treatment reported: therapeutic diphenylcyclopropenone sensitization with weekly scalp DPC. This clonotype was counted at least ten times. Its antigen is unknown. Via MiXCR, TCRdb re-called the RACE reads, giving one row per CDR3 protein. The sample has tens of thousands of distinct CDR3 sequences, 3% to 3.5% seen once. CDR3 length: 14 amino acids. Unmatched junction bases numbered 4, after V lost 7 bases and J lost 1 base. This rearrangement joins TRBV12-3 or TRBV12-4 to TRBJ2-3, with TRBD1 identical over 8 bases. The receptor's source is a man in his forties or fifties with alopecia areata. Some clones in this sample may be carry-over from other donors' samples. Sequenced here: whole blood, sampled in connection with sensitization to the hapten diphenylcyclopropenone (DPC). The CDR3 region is CASNHRGGTDTQYF. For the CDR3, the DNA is TGTGCCAGCAACCACAGGGGGGGCACAGATACGCAGTATTTT.